One sample yielded the 4 T cell receptor beta chains listed below, sequenced in a study of beta chain features in type 1 diabetes. Study observations and caveats: The study found moderately but significantly shorter TCRB CDR3s in all four CD4+ subsets of Type 1 diabetes patients.

Expressed TCRB transcripts were sequenced, since all the RNA that had been isolated was reverse transcribed. The data were produced by immunoSEQ multiplex PCR, yet TCRdb's version contains in-frame clones alone and is incomplete. The table lists about 260,000 clones, less than 30% of them singletons. These TCRs' antigens remain unknown. Sequencing used naive CD4+ T cells from blood. These receptors came from a woman aged 25 to 39 with type 1 diabetes.

The V gene is TRBV7-9, the J gene TRBJ1-2; D is ambiguous. The CDR3 is 14 amino acids. The ends were cut back, 5 bases at V and 4 bases at J, with 14 bases in the middle. Germline V gene sequence: CDR1 SEHNR, CDR2 FQNEAQ (reference sequence). CDR3 nucleotide sequence: TGTGCCAGCAGCAACAGTGAAGGTTTCTATGGCTACACCTTC. This gives the protein CASSNSEGFYGYTF.

The V and J genes are TRBV29-1 and TRBJ2-3, with 7 bases identical to TRBD1. The CDR3 has 15 residues. In germline, CDR1 is SQVTM, CDR2 ANQGSEA. The V gene end was trimmed by 5 bases and the J gene end by 2 bases; junction bases not matched to a gene: 10. CDR3 amino acids: CSVSHETGLTDTQYF. The DNA for the CDR3 is TGCAGCGTTTCCCACGAGACAGGGCTCACAGATACGCAGTATTTT.

This clone was detected only a few times. This chain uses TRBV2 with TRBJ1-4; D gene unclear. Trimming removed 5 bases from V and 3 bases from J, with 10 bases in between. This CDR3 contains 14 residues. Germline CDR1 is SNHLY and CDR2 is FYNNEI. The CDR3 region has the DNA TGTGCCAGCAGTAGGAGCCCTCCTAATGAAAAACTGTTTTTT. As protein: CASSRSPPNEKLFF.

This chain links TRBV10-2 with TRBJ2-7; 11 nucleotides line up with TRBD2. There are 14 residues in the CDR3. Germline V gene lookup returns CDR1 WSHSY and CDR2 SAAADI. With V trimmed by 7 bases and J by 4 bases, 6 bases remained unmatched. DNA for the CDR3: TGCGCCAGCACCCCACTAGCGGGAGTGTACGAGCAGTACTTC. Protein sequence: CASTPLAGVYEQYF.